The clone carrying this T cell receptor beta chain was found a few times. The repertoire was sequenced with immunoSEQ multiplex PCR; TCRdb's copy has only in-frame clones and lacks some. The data show 60,000 to 75,000 clones, with 76% seen just once and about 6.4% held by the top ten. J lost 2 bases, V lost 4 bases, and 6 bases had no gene match. The length of the CDR3 is 15 residues. Germline CDR1 LNHDA, CDR2 SQIVND (reference sequence). The entry originates in a study of blood T cell repertoires in COVID-19. Specimen: peripheral blood. The sequence was obtained from a woman aged 50 to 60 with active or convalescent COVID-19. This chain uses TRBV19 with TRBJ2-3; TRBD1 matches 7 bases. The CDR3 DNA reads TGTGCCAGTAGTAGGGGACAGCCCAACACAGATACGCAGTATTTT. Translating it yields CASSRGQPNTDTQYF.